This T cell receptor beta chain emerged from a study of cytomegalovirus exposure and HLA in healthy donors. Whole-study context: Of all 380 or so donors who were genotyped, 75% to 85% belonged to the Caucasian-associated ancestry cluster. Whole-study results and caveats: In a later analysis, DRB1 alleles had the most associated TCRs; HLA-C alleles the fewest.

Losses at the gene ends were 3 bases for V and 3 bases for J; bases not matched to a gene: 10. Germline V gives CDR1 MNHEY, CDR2 SMNVEV (reference sequence). This CDR3 region has 17 residues. Researchers ran the PCR with 60 Vbeta and 13 Jbeta primers. Original analysis: Later reanalysis found around 80 million unique TCR beta chains, around 10 million of them shared. Measured with immunoSEQ multiplex PCR; TCRdb has only the in-frame clones, and not every one. V, J and clone size are taken as reported in that table, and D and trimming were inferred from the DNA itself. The data contain more than 110,000 clones, about three quarters of them singletons. Comment on this clone: Antigen specificity is unknown.

The TCR originated in a male donor in good health and CMV-seropositive. The gene calls are TRBV27 and TRBJ2-1; 8 bases align to TRBD2. Sequencing used PBMCs. The CDR3 DNA sequence: TGTGCCAGCAGTTTGGGAATAGCGGGACAAGACTACAATGAGCAGTTCTTC. It specifies CASSLGIAGQDYNEQFF.